Shown below are 21 T cell receptor beta chains from a single sample sequenced in a study of T cell responses to AZD1222 COVID-19 vaccine. Sequencing used immunoSEQ multiplex PCR; TCRdb keeps in-frame clones, though not all of them. The repertoire includes 100,000 to 150,000 clones, approximately 88% of them detected once, and roughly 7.4% sits in the top ten. The starting material was peripheral blood, obtained on day 0 of AZD1222 vaccination. The receptors derive from an adult in good health.

This clone was detected only once. The rearrangement joins TRBV12-3 or TRBV12-4 to TRBJ2-7; D is unclear. The CDR3 is 13 amino acids. The germline V and J ends were trimmed by 5 bases and 5 bases, with 13 bases remaining between them. For the CDR3, the DNA is TGTGCCAGCAGTCTTCGTCCTAGAGACGAGCAGTACTTC. This translates into CASSLRPRDEQYF.

This rearrangement joins TRBV6-5 to TRBJ1-4; 9 positions agree with TRBD1. The CDR3 is 15 amino acids. Unmatched junction bases numbered 8, after V lost 5 bases and J lost 7 bases. Germline V lookup: CDR1 MNHEY, CDR2 SVGAGI. The CDR3 region has the DNA TGTGCCAGCAGTCCCCAGACAGGGGGGAGTGAAAAACTGTTTTTT. Its translation: CASSPQTGGSEKLFF.

J is TRBJ2-3 and V is TRBV7-6; D unresolved. Germline-derived CDR1 and CDR2 are SGHVS and FNYEAQ. CDR3 length equals 16 residues. Trimming took 5 bases from V and 0 from J, leaving 15 bases between them. The CDR3 region is CASSPRPATSTDTQYF. The CDR3 bases are TGTGCCAGCAGCCCACGACCAGCGACCAGCACAGATACGCAGTATTTT.

Points on this clone: The same CDR3 is also encoded by other DNA sequences in this sample. V and J are TRBV28 and TRBJ1-2; D remains unclear. This CDR3 region has 13 residues. Trimming took 3 bases from V and 2 from J, leaving 7 bases between them. Germline V gives CDR1 MDHEN, CDR2 SYDVKM. The CDR3 DNA follows: TGTGCCAGCAGTTTGTCGGGAAACTATGGCTACACCTTC. Residues: CASSLSGNYGYTF.

This clone was detected once. The V and J genes are TRBV5-1 and TRBJ2-3; TRBD2 aligns across 11 bases. The V segment lost 0 bases and the J segment 2 bases; nucleotides outside the gene matches: 2. Germline values: CDR1 SGHRS, CDR2 YFSETQ. CDR3 length: 16 residues. CDR3 sequence: CASSLEGLAVTDTQYF. In DNA, the CDR3 is TGCGCCAGCAGCTTGGAGGGACTAGCGGTCACAGATACGCAGTATTTT.

The chain uses TRBV28 and TRBJ1-5; TRBD1 agrees at 10 bases. With 6 bases clipped from V and 3 bases from J, the junction kept 8 bases outside the gene matches. There are 16 residues in the CDR3. Per germline, CDR1 MDHEN and CDR2 SYDVKM. The CDR3 coding sequence is TGTGCCAGCAGCTCACCCGGGACAGGGGTCAATCAGCCCCAGCATTTT. This sequence encodes CASSSPGTGVNQPQHF.

The chain carries TRBV6-5 and TRBJ1-1; D call uncertain. This CDR3 has 13 amino acids. Germline V CDR1 and CDR2: MNHEY, SVGAGI. V lost 7 bases, J lost 1 base, and 10 bases lay in between. The CDR3 sequence is CASTRRENTEAFF. Written as DNA, the CDR3 is TGTGCCAGCACCCGTCGTGAGAACACTGAAGCTTTCTTT.

This chain uses TRBV15 with TRBJ2-1; D gene ambiguous. The germline CDR1 and CDR2 sequences are LNHNV and YYDKDF (reference sequence). This CDR3 spans 12 amino acids. V lost 0 bases and J 12 bases, leaving 9 bases between the germline ends. DNA of the CDR3: TGTGCCACCAGCAGAGATTTCGCGGCGCAGTTCTTC. Residues: CATSRDFAAQFF.

The V call is TRBV24-1, the J call TRBJ2-1; D gene ambiguous. V was trimmed by 3 bases and J by 0 bases, leaving 11 bases between them. CDR1 is KGHDR, CDR2 SFDVKD, per germline. This CDR3 has 16 amino acids. The CDR3 loop is CATSDADPRSYNEQFF. CDR3 sequence (DNA): TGTGCCACCAGTGATGCGGACCCCCGCTCCTACAATGAGCAGTTCTTC.

V usage is TRBV4-1 and J usage is TRBJ1-1, with D possibly matching TRBD1 (5 bases). Trimming pared 6 bases from V and 2 bases from J, leaving 19 bases between. Germline V gene sequence: CDR1 MGHRA, CDR2 YSYEKL. The length of the CDR3 is 16 residues. CDR3 in DNA: TGCGCCAGCAGAAAGATGGGAGGGACTCCCAACACTGAAGCTTTCTTT. Protein product: CASRKMGGTPNTEAFF.

The chain is built from TRBV14 and TRBJ2-3; 8 bases match TRBD2. With V trimmed by 5 bases and J by 0 bases, 7 bases remained unmatched. The CDR3 spans 16 residues. The germline gives CDR1 SGHDN, CDR2 FVKESK. The CDR3 region has the DNA TGTGCCAGCAGCGTCACTTCGGGGGGGAGCACAGATACGCAGTATTTT. This encodes CASSVTSGGSTDTQYF.

The chain has TRBV5-4 and TRBJ2-2, with D perhaps matching TRBD1 (7 bases). The CDR3 has 16 residues. V gave up 4 bases and J gave up 0 bases, with 13 bases separating them. Germline lookup yields CDR1 SGHNT and CDR2 YYREEE (reference sequence). The CDR3 sequence is CASSPQGGANTGELFF. The CDR3 DNA sequence: TGTGCCAGCAGCCCTCAGGGGGGAGCGAACACCGGGGAGCTGTTTTTT.

V usage is TRBV5-6 and J usage is TRBJ1-4, with D uncertain. Germline values: CDR1 SGHDT, CDR2 YYEEEE. V was clipped by 0 bases and J by 7 bases, with 7 bases between them. This CDR3 is 13 amino acids long. CDR3 sequence reads: CASSLGQSEKLFF. In DNA, the CDR3 is TGTGCCAGCAGCTTGGGTCAGAGTGAAAAACTGTTTTTT.

With respect to this clone: One end of the junction is discordant with germline, which a read error may explain. This chain links TRBV7-7 with TRBJ2-7; 8 bases line up with TRBD1. This CDR3 has 13 residues. The germline CDR1 and CDR2 sequences are SSHAT and FNYEAQ (reference sequence). The CDR3 reads CASSLAGGGEQYF. The CDR3 DNA sequence: TGTGCTAGCAGCTTAGCAGGGGGCGGCGAGCAGTACTTC.

This chain joins TRBV9 and TRBJ2-2; 7 positions match TRBD2. Germline loops: CDR1 SGDLS, CDR2 YYNGEE. The CDR3 consists of 16 residues. After removal of 2 bases from V and 1 base from J, the junction contained 5 bases not matched to a gene. CDR3 region: CASSVDAGENTGELFF. The CDR3 nucleotides are TGTGCCAGCAGCGTTGATGCGGGGGAGAACACCGGGGAGCTGTTTTTT. Combining the CDR3 with reference TRBV9 and TRBJ2-2 gives the whole variable domain DSGVTQTPKHLITATGQRVTLRCSPRSGDLSVYWYQQSLDQGLQFLIQYYNGEERAKGNILERFSAQQFPDLHSELNLSSLELGDSALYFCASSVDAGENTGELFFGEGSRLTVL.

The gene calls are TRBV7-2 and TRBJ2-7; tentatively, D is TRBD1 (6 bases). There are 14 residues in the CDR3. Trimming took off 5 bases at V and 2 bases at J, with 13 bases between the two ends. CDR1 and CDR2 (germline): SGHTA, FQGNSA. The CDR3 DNA reads as TGTGCCAGCAGCGAAAGACAGGTACCCTACGAGCAGTACTTC. Its translation is CASSERQVPYEQYF.

CDR3 loop: CASSQEGGSQETQYF. Written as DNA, the CDR3 is TGCGCCAGCAGTCAAGAGGGAGGATCCCAAGAGACCCAGTACTTC. The V call is TRBV23-1, the J call TRBJ2-5; D perhaps matches TRBD2 (6 bases). TRBV23-1 is an open reading frame, and its role is uncertain. The CDR3 extends over 15 amino acids. V was shortened by 2 bases and J by 1 base, with 11 bases between the two germline ends.

The V gene is TRBV24-1, the J gene TRBJ1-1; 7 bases are shared with TRBD1. With 3 bases clipped from V and 4 bases from J, the junction kept 7 bases outside the gene matches. The germline V gene encodes CDR1 KGHDR and CDR2 SFDVKD. The CDR3 spans 15 residues. In nucleotides, the CDR3 is TGTGCCACCAGTGATCCGCGAGGGGGCGGCACTGAAGCTTTCTTT. It encodes CATSDPRGGGTEAFF.

The rearrangement joins TRBV5-8 to TRBJ2-5, with TRBD1 matching over 9 bases. V was pared by 0 bases and J by 6 bases, with 3 bases of the junction left unmatched. The CDR3 is 14 residues long. Germline V CDR1 and CDR2: SGHTS, YDEGEE. CDR3 nucleotides: TGTGCCAGCAGCTTGGGGGACAGGGCTCAGACCCAGTACTTC. Translated, it gives CASSLGDRAQTQYF.

The rearrangement uses TRBV6-6 and TRBJ2-7; TRBD2 matches 7 bases. The CDR3 consists of 11 residues. V trimming: 8 bases; J trimming: 5 bases; junction bases outside the gene matches: 3. Germline V CDR1 and CDR2: MNHNY, SVGAGI (reference sequence). The CDR3 DNA reads as TGTGCCAGCCGGGGAGGGCACGAGCAGTACTTC. Protein sequence: CASRGGHEQYF.

The sample holds one count of this clone. V and J are TRBV12-3 or TRBV12-4 and TRBJ2-7; 8 positions match TRBD2. The J segment lost 12 bases and the V segment lost 3 bases, leaving 7 bases of the junction unmatched. CDR3 length: 12 residues. CDR3 protein: CASSFGRDRLYF. CDR3 in DNA: TGTGCCAGCAGTTTCGGGAGGGATAGGCTGTACTTC.